This T cell receptor beta chain is drawn from a study of T cells in Graves' hyperthyroidism and ophthalmopathy. Study summary: Once the initial diagnosis was made, peripheral blood was obtained before any treatment. Overall study findings and caveats: Most thyroid-expanded clonotypes above 0.001 were also found in blood.

Patients aged 18 to 65 had newly diagnosed hyperthyroidism of under 2 months' duration. Patients with uncontrolled infections, other autoimmune diseases, pregnancy or lactation were excluded. TCR beta CDR3 regions were amplified from RNA. Primed by the HTBI set, a first-round RT-PCR was run on the TCR CDR3. TCRdb reanalysed the multiplex PCR reads using MiXCR and keeps one entry per CDR3 protein. Of 600,000 to 650,000 distinct CDR3 sequences in the sample, 15% to 20% were seen once. Regarding this clonotype: Its specificity is unknown.

The germline V gene has CDR1 PRHDT and CDR2 FYEKMQ (reference sequence). The V end lost 1 base, the J end lost 7 bases, and 17 bases lay between the germline ends. This CDR3 region has 15 residues. The chain links TRBV13 to TRBJ2-7; TRBD1 might be the D (6 bases). The sample comprised blood. The receptor's source is a young woman with Graves' hyperthyroidism. CDR3 amino acids: CASSLASDRTREQYF. In nucleotides, the CDR3 is TGTGCCAGCAGCTTAGCCTCGGACAGAACCAGGGAGCAGTACTTC.